This TCR beta chain is from a study of blood T cell repertoires in COVID-19. Study summary: Sites across the United States, Italy and Spain contributed samples from acute and convalescent COVID-19. The analysed material was cDNA or gDNA that came from T cells, B-cell-depleted T cells, or PBMCs.

The CDR3 totals 15 residues. J gave up 1 base and V 5 bases, and 7 bases lay outside the gene matches. Germline V gene lookup returns CDR1 SGHTA and CDR2 FQGNSA. Authors' processing steps: From reference gene primer amplification, estimates of nucleated cell counts were derived. TCRdb's table, derived via immunoSEQ multiplex PCR, lists solely in-frame clones and lacks some. Clonal size and the V and J genes are those of that table, whereas D and trimming came from the DNA. The sample carries some 58,000 clones, about 83% recorded once. The chain has TRBV7-2 and TRBJ2-7; 8 positions match TRBD1. The sample was peripheral blood. This receptor was taken from a man aged 50 or older with acute or convalescent COVID-19. The CDR3 DNA reads as TGTGCCAGCAGCCGCAGGGGGCAATCGTCCTACGAGCAGTACTTC. Translating it yields CASSRRGQSSYEQYF.